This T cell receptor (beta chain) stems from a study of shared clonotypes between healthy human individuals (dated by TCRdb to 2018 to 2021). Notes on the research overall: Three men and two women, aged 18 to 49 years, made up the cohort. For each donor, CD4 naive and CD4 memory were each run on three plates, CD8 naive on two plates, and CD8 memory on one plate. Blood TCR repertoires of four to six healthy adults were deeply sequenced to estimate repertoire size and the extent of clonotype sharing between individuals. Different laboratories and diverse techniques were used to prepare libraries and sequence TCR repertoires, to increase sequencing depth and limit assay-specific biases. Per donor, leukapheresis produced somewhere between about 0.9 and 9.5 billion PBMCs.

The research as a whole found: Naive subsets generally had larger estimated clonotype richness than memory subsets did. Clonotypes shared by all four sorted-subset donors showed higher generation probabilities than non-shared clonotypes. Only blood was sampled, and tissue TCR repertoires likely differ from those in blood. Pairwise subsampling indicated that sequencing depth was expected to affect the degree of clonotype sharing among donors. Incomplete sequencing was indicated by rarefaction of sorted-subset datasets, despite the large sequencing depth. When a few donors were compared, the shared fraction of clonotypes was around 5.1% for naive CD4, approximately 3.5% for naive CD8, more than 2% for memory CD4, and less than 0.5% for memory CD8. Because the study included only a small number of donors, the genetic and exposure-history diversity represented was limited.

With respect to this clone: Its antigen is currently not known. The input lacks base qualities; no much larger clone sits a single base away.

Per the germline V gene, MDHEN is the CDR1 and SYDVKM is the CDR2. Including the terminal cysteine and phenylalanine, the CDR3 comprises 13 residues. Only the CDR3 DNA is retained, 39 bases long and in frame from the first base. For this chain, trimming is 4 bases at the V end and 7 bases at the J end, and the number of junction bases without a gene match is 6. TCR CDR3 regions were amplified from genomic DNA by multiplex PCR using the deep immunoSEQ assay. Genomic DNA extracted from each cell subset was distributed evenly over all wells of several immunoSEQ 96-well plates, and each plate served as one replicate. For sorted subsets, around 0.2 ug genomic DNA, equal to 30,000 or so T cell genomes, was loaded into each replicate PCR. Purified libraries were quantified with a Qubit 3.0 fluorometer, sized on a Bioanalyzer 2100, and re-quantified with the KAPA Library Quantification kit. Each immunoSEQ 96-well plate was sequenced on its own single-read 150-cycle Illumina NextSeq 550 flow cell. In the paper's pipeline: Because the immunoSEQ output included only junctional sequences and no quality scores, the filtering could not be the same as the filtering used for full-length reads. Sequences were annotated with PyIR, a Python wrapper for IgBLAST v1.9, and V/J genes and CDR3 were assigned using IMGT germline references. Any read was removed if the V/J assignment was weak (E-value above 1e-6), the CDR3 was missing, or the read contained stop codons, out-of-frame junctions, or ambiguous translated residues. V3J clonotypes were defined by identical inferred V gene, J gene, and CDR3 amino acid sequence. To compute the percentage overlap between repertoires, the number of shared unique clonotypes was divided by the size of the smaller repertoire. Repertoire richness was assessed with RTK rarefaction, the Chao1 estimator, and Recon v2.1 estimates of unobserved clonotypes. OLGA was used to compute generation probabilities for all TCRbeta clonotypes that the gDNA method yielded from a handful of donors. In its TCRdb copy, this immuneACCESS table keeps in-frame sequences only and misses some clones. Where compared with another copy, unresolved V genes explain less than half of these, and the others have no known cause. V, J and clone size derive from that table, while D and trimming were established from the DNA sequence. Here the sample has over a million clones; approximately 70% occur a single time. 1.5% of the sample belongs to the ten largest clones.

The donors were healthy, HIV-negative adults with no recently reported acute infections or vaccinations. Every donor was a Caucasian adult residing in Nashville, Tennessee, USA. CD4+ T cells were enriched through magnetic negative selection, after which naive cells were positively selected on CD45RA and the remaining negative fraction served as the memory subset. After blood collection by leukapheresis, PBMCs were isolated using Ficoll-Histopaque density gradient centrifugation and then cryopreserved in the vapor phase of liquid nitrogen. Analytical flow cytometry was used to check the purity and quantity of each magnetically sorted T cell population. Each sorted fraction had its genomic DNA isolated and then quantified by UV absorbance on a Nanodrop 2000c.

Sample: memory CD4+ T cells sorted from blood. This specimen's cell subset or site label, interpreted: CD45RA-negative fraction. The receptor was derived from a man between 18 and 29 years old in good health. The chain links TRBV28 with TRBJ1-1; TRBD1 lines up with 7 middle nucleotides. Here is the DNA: TGTGCCAGCAGTTCCGGGACAGCCCATGAAGCTTTCTTT. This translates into CASSSGTAHEAFF. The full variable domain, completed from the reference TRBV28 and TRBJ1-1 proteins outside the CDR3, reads DVKVTQSSRYLVKRTGEKVFLECVQDMDHENMFWYRQDPGLGLRLIYFSYDVKMKEKGDIPEGYSVSREKKERFSLILESASTNQTSMYLCASSSGTAHEAFFGQGTRLTVV.